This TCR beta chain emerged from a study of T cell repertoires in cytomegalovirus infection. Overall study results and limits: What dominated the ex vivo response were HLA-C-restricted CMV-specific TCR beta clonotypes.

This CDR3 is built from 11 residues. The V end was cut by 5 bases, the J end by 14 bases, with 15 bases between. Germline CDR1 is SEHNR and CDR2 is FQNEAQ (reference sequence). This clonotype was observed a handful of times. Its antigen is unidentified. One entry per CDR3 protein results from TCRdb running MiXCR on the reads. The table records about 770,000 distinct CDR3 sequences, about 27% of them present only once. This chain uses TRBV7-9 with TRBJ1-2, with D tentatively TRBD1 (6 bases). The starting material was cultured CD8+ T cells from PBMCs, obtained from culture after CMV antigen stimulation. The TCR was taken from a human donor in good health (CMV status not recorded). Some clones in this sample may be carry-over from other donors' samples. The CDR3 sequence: CASSLDRSWTF. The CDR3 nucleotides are TGTGCCAGCAGCCTCGACAGGTCTTGGACCTTC.